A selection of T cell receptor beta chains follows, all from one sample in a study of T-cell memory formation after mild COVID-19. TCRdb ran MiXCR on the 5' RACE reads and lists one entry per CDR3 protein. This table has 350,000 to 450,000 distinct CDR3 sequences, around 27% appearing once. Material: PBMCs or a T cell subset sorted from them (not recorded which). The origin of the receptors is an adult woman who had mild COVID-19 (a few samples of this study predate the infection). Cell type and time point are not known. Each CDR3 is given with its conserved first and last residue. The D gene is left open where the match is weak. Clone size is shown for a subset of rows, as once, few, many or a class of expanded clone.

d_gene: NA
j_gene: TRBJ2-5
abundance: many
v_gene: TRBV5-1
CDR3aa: CASSLDLKETQYF
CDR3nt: TGCGCCAGCAGCCTAGACTTGAAAGAGACCCAGTACTTC

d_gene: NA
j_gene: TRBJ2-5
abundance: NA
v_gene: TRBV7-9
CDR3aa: CASSPRVGRVGETQYF
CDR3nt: TGTGCCAGCAGCCCCCGGGTGGGGCGCGTTGGAGAGACCCAGTACTTC

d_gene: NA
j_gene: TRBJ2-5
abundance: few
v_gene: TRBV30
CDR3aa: CAWSVQSQAETQYF
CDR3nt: TGTGCCTGGAGTGTACAAAGCCAGGCCGAGACCCAGTACTTC

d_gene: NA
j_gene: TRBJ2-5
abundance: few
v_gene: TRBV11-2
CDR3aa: CASSLRAWQETQYF
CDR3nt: TGTGCCAGCAGCTTACGGGCCTGGCAGGAGACCCAGTACTTC

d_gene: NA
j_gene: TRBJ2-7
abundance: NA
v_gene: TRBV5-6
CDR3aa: CASSPTTDLGPWGEQYF
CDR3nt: TGTGCCAGCAGCCCCACGACAGACCTGGGCCCCTGGGGCGAGCAGTACTTC

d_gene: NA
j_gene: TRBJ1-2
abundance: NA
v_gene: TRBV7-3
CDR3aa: CASSLIRGGGYTF
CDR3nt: TGTGCCAGCAGCTTGATCAGGGGCGGTGGCTACACCTTC

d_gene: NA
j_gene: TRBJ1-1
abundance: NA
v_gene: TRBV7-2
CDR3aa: CASSGNVRGEAFF
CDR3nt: TGTGCCAGCAGCGGGAACGTAAGGGGTGAAGCTTTCTTT

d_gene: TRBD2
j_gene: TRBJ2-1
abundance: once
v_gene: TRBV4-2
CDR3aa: CASSPGTSGSREQFF
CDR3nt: TGTGCCAGCAGCCCCGGGACTAGCGGGAGTAGGGAGCAGTTCTTC

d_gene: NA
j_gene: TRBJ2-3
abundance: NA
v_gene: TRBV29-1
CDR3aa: CSVEDGSDTQYF
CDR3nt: TGCAGCGTTGAAGATGGCAGCGATACGCAGTATTTT

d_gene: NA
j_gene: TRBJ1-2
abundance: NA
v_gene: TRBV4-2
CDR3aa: CASSQDWGDGYTF
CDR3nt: TGTGCCAGCAGCCAAGATTGGGGGGATGGCTACACCTTC

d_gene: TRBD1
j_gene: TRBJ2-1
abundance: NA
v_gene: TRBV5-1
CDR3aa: CASSLGGTGSYNEQFF
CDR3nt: TGCGCCAGCAGCTTGGGGGGGACAGGATCCTACAATGAGCAGTTCTTC

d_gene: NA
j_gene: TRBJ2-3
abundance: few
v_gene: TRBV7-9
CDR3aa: CASSPRHADTQYF
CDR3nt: TGTGCCAGCAGCCCCCGACATGCCGATACGCAGTATTTT

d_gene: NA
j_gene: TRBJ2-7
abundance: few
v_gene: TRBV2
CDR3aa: CASSKGPSYEQYF
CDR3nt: TGTGCCAGCAGTAAGGGACCCAGCTACGAGCAGTACTTC

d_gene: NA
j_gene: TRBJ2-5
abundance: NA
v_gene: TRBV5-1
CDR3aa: CASSLDPDRETQYF
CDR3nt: TGCGCCAGCAGCTTGGACCCTGATCGGGAGACCCAGTACTTC

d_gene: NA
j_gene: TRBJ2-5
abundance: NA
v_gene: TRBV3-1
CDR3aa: CASSQYDRIQETQYF
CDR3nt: TGTGCCAGCAGCCAATACGACAGGATCCAAGAGACCCAGTACTTC

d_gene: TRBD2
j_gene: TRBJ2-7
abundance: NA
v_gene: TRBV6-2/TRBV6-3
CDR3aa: CASSPTSGTYEQYF
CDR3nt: TGTGCCAGCAGTCCGACTAGCGGTACCTACGAGCAGTACTTC

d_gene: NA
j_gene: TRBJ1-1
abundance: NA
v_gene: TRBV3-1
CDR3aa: CASSLGEGNTEAFF
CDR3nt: TGTGCCAGCAGCCTGGGGGAAGGTAACACTGAAGCTTTCTTT

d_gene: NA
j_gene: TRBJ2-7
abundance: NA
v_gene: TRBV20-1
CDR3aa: CSAVEIGTGPRPYEQYF
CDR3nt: TGCAGTGCTGTAGAGATTGGTACAGGGCCCCGTCCATACGAGCAGTACTTC

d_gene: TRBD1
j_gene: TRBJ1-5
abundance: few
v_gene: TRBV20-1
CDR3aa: CSASQGVQPQHF
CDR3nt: TGCAGTGCTAGTCAGGGGGTTCAGCCCCAGCATTTT

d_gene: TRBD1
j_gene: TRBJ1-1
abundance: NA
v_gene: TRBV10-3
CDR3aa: CAISAGQGDEAFF
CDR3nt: TGTGCCATCAGTGCGGGACAGGGGGATGAAGCTTTCTTT

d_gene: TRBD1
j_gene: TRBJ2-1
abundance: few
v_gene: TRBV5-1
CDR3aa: CASSFATGRGNEQFF
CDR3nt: TGCGCCAGCAGTTTTGCGACAGGGCGCGGTAATGAGCAGTTCTTC

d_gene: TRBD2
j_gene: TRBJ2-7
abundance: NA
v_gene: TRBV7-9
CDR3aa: CASSPGSAGGPYEQYF
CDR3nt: TGTGCCAGCAGCCCAGGGTCAGCGGGAGGCCCCTACGAGCAGTACTTC

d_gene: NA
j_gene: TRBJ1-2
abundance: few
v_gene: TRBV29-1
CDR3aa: CSASGTSANYGYTF
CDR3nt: TGCAGCGCATCCGGGACTTCCGCTAACTATGGCTACACCTTC

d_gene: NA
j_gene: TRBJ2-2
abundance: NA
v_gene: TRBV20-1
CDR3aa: CSALKQVNTGELFF
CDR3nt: TGCAGTGCCCTGAAACAGGTGAACACCGGGGAGCTGTTTTTT